Listed here is a single TCR beta chain. The data originate from a study of T-cell reconstitution after alpha-beta-depleted transplantation in children. Unique molecular identifiers were used in preparing the TCRbeta library. TCRdb itself ran the PCR reads through MiXCR, one entry per CDR3 protein. The data contain more than 450,000 distinct CDR3 sequences, approximately 20% of them singletons. This CDR3 is built from 14 residues. Germline V gene data show CDR1 as MNHEY and CDR2 as SVGAGI. Trimming removed 2 bases from V and 6 bases from J, with 10 bases in between. The gene calls are TRBV6-5 and TRBJ1-4; maybe TRBD1 (6 bases). The sample here was PBMCs from the stem cell graft donor, taken from the stem cell graft. The sequence was obtained from a human donor who donated a stem cell graft to a child with acute lymphoblastic leukemia. The CDR3 is CASSYGGADEKLFF. The CDR3 region has the DNA TGTGCCAGCAGTTACGGGGGGGCGGATGAAAAACTGTTTTTT.